This TCR beta chain stems from a study of CD8+ T cells in alopecia areata. Overall study context: Those treated were given oral tofacitinib at 5 to 10 mg twice daily. Study results and caveats: Normal scalp had lower clonality than lesional scalp, with alopecia totalis/universalis lesions showing this most strongly.

Sequencing used cDNA as its template, made by extracting RNA and reverse transcribing it. Repertoires were generated with immunoSEQ multiplex PCR, while TCRdb's copy carries only in-frame clones and drops some. The sample includes over 85,000 clones, roughly two fifths of them seen just once. Points on this clone: Its antigen is still unknown.

Germline lookup yields CDR1 MNHEY and CDR2 SMNVEV (reference sequence). This CDR3 region has 16 residues. Trimming shortened V by 5 bases and J by 1 base, and 18 bases separated the two germline ends. What was sequenced was CD4+ T cells sorted from blood. The gene calls are TRBV27 and TRBJ2-7; D may be TRBD1 (5 bases). This TCR was sampled from a human donor with alopecia areata. The CDR3: CASSITAAGISYEQYF. The CDR3 coding sequence is TGTGCCAGCAGTATTACCGCGGCAGGGATATCCTACGAGCAGTACTTC.